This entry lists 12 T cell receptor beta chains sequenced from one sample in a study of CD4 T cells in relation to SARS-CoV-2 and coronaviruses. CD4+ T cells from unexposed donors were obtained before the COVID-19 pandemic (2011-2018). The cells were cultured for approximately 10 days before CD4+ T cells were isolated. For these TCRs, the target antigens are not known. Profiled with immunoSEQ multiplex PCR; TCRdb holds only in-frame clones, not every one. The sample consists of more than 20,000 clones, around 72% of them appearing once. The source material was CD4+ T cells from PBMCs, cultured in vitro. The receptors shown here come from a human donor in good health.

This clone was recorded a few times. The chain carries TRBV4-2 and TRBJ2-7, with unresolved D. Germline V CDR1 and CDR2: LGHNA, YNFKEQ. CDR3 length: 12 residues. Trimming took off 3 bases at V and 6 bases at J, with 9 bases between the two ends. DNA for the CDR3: TGTGCCAGCAGCCATATGGATGGCGAGCAGTACTTC. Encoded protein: CASSHMDGEQYF.

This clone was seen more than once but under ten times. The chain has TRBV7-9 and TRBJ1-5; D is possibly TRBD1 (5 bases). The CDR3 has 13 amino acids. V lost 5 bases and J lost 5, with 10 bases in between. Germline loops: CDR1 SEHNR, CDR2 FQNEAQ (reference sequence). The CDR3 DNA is TGTGCCAGCAGCCAAGCGGGGGATCAGCCCCAGCATTTT. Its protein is CASSQAGDQPQHF.

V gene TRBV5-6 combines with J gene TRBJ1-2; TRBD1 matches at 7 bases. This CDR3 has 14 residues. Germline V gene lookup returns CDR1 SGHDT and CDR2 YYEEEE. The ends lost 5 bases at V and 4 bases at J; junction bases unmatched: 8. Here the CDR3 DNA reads TGTGCCAGCAGTCGACAGGGAGGGGGCTATGGCTACACCTTC. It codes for CASSRQGGGYGYTF.

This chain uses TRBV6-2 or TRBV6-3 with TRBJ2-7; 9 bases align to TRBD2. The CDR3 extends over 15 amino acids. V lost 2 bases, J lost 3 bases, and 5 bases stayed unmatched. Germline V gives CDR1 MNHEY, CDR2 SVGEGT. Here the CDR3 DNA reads TGTGCCAGCAGTTACGGGCTAGCGGGAAGCTACGAGCAGTACTTC. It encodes CASSYGLAGSYEQYF.

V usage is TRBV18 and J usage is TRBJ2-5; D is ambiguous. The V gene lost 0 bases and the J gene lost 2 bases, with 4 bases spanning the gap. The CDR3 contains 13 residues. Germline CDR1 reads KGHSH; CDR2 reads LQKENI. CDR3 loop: CASSPPGQETQYF. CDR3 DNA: TGTGCCAGCTCACCACCAGGGCAAGAGACCCAGTACTTC.

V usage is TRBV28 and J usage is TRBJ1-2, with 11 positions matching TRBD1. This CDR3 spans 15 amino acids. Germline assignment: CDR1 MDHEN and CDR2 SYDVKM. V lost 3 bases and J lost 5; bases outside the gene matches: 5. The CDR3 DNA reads TGTGCCAGCAGTTTTGAGGGACAGGGGGATTATGGCTACACCTTC. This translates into CASSFEGQGDYGYTF.

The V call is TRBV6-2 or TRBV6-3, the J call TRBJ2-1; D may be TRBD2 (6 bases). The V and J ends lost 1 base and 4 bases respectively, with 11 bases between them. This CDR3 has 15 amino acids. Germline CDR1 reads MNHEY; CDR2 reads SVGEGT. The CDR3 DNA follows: TGTGCCAGCAGTTACTTCCGGGACTGGTACAATGAGCAGTTCTTC. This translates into CASSYFRDWYNEQFF.

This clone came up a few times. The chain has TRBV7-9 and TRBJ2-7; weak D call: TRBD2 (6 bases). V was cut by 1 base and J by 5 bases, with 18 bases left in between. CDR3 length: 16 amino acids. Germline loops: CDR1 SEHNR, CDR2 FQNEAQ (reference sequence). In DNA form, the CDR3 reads TGTGCCAGCAGCTTAGGAGGTCCGGGACTCCCCCACGAGCAGTACTTC. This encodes CASSLGGPGLPHEQYF.

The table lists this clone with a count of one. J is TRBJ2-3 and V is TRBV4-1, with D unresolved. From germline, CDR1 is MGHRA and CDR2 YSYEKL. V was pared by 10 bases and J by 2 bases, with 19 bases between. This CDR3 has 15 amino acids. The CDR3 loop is CATSQTGPLTDTQYF. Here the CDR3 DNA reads TGCGCCACCTCTCAAACGGGTCCCCTCACAGATACGCAGTATTTT.

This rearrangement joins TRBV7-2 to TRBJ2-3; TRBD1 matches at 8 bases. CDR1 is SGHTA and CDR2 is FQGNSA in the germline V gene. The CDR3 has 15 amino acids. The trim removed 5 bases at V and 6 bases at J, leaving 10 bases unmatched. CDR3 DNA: TGTGCCAGCAGCGGGGGACAGGACTTCACCGATACGCAGTATTTT. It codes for CASSGGQDFTDTQYF. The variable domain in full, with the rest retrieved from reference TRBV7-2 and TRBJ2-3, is GAGVSQSPSNKVTEKGKDVELRCDPISGHTALYWYRQSLGQGLEFLIYFQGNSAPDKSGLPSDRFSAERTGGSVSTLTIQRTQQEDSAVYLCASSGGQDFTDTQYFGPGTRLTVL.

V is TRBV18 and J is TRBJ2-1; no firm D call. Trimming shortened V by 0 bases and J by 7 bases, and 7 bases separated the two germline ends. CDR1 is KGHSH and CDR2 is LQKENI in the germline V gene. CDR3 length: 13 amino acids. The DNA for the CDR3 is TGTGCCAGCTCACCACCGACCGGAAATGAGCAGTTCTTC. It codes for CASSPPTGNEQFF.

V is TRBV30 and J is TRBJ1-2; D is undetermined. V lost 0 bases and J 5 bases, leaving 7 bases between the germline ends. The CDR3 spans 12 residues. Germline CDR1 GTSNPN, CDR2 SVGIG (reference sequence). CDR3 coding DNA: TGTGCCTGGAGTGTATGGCAGTATGGCTACACCTTC. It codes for CAWSVWQYGYTF. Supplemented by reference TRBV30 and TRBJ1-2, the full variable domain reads SQTIHQWPATLVQPVGSPLSLECTVEGTSNPNLYWYRQAAGRGLQLLFYSVGIGQISSEVPQNLSASRPQDRQFILSSKKLLLSDSGFYLCAWSVWQYGYTFGSGTRLTVV.